What follows describes a single T cell receptor beta chain. The sample originates from a study of T-cell reconstitution after alpha-beta-depleted transplantation in children. This sample's TCRbeta library carried unique molecular identifier barcodes. TCRdb ran MiXCR on the PCR reads and lists one entry per CDR3 protein. The table shows 500,000 to 600,000 distinct CDR3 sequences, with about 18% occurring only once. V trimming: 3 bases; J trimming: 4 bases; junction bases outside the gene matches: 7. Germline V lookup: CDR1 SGHRS, CDR2 YFSETQ. The CDR3 covers 15 residues. The clonotype was recovered from a human donor who donated a stem cell graft to a child with acute lymphoblastic leukemia. V gene TRBV5-1 combines with J gene TRBJ2-7; TRBD2 matches at 10 bases. Sequenced material: PBMCs from the stem cell graft donor, taken from the stem cell graft. The CDR3 region is CASSSRAGGPYEQYF. The CDR3 DNA reads as TGCGCCAGCAGCTCTCGAGCGGGAGGGCCGTACGAGCAGTACTTC.